This TCR beta chain is drawn from a study of cytomegalovirus exposure and HLA in healthy donors. Trimming removed 10 bases from V and 5 bases from J, with 12 bases in between. This CDR3 contains 11 residues. The germline V gene encodes CDR1 SNHLY and CDR2 FYNNEI. 60 Vbeta and 13 Jbeta primers were used in PCR. Here immunoSEQ multiplex PCR was the method, and the copy in TCRdb shows in-frame clones only, minus some. The sample contains 100,000 or so clones, 65% to 75% of which appear only once. The sample taken for sequencing was PBMCs. This rearrangement joins TRBV2 to TRBJ2-7; unclear D gene. This clonotype was obtained from a woman aged 18-29 years in good health and CMV-seropositive. CDR3 sequence reads: CATLLRNEQYF. The CDR3 coding sequence is TGTGCCACTCTGCTCAGGAACGAGCAGTACTTC.